A selection of T cell receptor beta chains follows, all from one sample in a study of spatial heterogeneity in lung cancer. In TCRdb, the 5' RACE reads were re-called with MiXCR into one record per CDR3 protein. Of approximately 40,000 distinct CDR3 sequences detected, roughly 5.2% appear once; the ten largest clones hold 20% to 30%. The sample was PBMCs, taken at surgery. These receptors came from a female donor with early-stage non-small cell lung cancer. CDR3s leave out the opening cysteine and the closing phenylalanine or tryptophan. A row's size may be missing; if present it is once, few, many or a size class.

v_call	j_call	clone_size	cdr3_aa
TRBV5-1	TRBJ2-4	many	ASSLGGPKNIQY
TRBV5-1	TRBJ1-2	many	ASSLGGQGRGYT
TRBV9	TRBJ2-3	.	ASSVEPSGYTDTQY
TRBV5-8	TRBJ2-1	many	ASILLGRTNNEQF
TRBV20-1	TRBJ2-7	many	SAGGGLAGPAREQY
TRBV27	TRBJ2-7	.	ASSSPRTSGAYEQY
TRBV4-2	TRBJ2-4	many	ASSQVSDLVGAKNIQY
TRBV7-2	TRBJ1-6	few	ASSSQGSGSDLH
TRBV20-1	TRBJ1-6	many	SARSPGSLDSPLH
TRBV18	TRBJ1-1	many	ASSVSIDTEAF
TRBV11-2	TRBJ2-1	many	ASSWAGTVNEQF
TRBV2	TRBJ2-1	few	ACLGDLNYNEQF
TRBV5-1	TRBJ2-5	many	ASRREEFETQY
TRBV5-6	TRBJ2-7	many	ASSLLSGYEQY
TRBV6-1	TRBJ2-1	.	ASSDPLTGLAGNEQF
TRBV11-2	TRBJ1-1	many	ASSLRPTGMNTEAF
TRBV28	TRBJ1-5	many	ASSLINQPQH
TRBV2	TRBJ1-4	many	ASRRQGDSEKLF
TRBV4-1	TRBJ2-5	many	ASSQERASGGRTQY
TRBV2	TRBJ2-3	.	ASSEQTTSTDTQY
TRBV9	TRBJ1-3	many	ASSADSGNTIY